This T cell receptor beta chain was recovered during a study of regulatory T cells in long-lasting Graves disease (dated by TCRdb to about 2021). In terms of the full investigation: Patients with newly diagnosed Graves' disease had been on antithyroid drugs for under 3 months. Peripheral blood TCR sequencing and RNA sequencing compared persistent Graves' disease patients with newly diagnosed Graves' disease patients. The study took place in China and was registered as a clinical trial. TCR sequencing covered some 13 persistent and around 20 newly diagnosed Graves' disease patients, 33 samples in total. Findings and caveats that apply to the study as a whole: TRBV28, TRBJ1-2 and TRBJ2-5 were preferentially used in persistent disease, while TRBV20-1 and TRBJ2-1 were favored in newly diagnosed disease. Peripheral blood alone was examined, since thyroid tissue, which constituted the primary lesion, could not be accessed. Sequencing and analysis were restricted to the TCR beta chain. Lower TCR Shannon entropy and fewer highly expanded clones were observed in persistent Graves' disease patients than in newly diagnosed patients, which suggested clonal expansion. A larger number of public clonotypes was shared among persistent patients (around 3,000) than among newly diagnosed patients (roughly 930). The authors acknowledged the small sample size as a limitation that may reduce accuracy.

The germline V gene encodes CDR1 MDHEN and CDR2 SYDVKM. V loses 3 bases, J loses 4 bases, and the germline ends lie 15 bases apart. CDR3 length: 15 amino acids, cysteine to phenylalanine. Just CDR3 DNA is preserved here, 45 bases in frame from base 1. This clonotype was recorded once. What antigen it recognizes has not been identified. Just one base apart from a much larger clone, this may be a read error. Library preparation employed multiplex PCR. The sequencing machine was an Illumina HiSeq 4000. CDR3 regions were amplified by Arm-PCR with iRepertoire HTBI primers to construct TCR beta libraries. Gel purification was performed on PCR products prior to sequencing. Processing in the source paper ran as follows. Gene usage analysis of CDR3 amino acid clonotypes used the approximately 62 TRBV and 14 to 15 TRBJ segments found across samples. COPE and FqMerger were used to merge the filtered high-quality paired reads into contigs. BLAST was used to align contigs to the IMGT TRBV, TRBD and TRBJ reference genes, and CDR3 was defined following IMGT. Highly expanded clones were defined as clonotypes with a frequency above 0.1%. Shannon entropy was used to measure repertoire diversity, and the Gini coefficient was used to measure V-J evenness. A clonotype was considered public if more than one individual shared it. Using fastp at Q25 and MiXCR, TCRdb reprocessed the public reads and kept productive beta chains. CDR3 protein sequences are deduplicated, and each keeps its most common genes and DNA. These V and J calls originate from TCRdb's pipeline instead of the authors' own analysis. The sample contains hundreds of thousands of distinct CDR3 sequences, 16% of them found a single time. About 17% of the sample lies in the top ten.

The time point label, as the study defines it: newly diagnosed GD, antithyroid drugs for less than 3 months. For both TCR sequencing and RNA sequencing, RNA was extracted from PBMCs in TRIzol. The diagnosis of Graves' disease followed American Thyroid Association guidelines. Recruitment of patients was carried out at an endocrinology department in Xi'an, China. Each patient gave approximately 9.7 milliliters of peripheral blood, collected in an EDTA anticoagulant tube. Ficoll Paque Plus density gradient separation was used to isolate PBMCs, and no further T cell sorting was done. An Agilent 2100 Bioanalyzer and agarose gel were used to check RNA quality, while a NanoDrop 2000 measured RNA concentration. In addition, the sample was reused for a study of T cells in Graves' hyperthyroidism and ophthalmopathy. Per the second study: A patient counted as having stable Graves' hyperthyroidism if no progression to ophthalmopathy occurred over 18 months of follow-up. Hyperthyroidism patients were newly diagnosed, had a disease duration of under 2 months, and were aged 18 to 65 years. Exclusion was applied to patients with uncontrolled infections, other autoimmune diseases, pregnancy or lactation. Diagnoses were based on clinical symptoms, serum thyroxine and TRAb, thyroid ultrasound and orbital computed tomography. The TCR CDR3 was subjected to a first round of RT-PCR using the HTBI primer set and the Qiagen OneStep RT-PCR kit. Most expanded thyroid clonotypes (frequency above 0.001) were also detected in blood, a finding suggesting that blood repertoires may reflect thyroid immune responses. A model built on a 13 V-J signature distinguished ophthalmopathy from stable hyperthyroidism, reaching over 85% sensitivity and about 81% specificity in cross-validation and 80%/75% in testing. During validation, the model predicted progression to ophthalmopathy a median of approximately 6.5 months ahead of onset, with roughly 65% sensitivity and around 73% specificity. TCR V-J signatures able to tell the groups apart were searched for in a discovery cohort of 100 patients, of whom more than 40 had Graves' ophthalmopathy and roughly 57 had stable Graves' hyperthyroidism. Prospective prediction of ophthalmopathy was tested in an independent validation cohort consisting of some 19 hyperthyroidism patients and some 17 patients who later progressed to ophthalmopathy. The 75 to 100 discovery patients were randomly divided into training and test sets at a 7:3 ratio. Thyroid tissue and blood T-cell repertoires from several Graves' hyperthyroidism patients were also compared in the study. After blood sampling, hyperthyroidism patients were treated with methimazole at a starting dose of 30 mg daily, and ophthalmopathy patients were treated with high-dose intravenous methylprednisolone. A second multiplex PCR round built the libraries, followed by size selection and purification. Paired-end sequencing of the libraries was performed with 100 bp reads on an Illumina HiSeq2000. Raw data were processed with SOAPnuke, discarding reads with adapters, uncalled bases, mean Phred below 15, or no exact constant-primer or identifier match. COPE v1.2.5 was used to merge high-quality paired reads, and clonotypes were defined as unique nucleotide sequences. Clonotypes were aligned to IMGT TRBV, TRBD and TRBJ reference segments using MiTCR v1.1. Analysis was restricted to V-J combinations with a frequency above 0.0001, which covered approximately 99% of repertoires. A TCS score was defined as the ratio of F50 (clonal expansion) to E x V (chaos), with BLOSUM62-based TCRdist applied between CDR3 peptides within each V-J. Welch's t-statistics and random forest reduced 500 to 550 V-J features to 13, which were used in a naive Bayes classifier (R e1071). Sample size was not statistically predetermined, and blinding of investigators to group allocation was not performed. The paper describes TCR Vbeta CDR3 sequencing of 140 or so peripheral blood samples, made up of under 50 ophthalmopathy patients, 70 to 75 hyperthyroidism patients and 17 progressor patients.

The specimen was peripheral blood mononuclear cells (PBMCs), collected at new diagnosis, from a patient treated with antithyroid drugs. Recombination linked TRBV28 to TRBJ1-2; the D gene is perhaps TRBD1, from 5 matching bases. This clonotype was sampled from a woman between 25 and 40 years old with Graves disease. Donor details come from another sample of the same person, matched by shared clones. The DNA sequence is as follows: TGTGCCAGCAGTTTTCCGTCAGGGATCGGCTATGGCTACACCTTC. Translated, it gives CASSFPSGIGYGYTF.